These 17 T cell receptor beta chains were sequenced from one sample in a study of blood T cell repertoires in COVID-19. Using immunoSEQ multiplex PCR, the repertoire was profiled, and TCRdb retains in-frame clones only, with some absent. The sample lists 25,000 to 35,000 clones; 55% to 75% were seen once. Sequenced input: peripheral blood. These receptors all come from a boy aged 2 to 10 with active or convalescent COVID-19.

The V and J genes are TRBV11-2 and TRBJ2-1; TRBD1 matches at 9 bases. CDR3 length: 17 residues. Germline CDR1 SGHAT, CDR2 FQNNGV. With V trimmed by 3 bases and J by 2 bases, 8 bases remained unmatched. The CDR3 sequence: CASSFDSGTGTYNEQFF. The DNA of the CDR3 is TGTGCCAGCAGCTTCGACTCCGGGACAGGGACCTACAATGAGCAGTTCTTC.

The V and J genes are TRBV3-1 (or the pseudogene TRBV3-2) and TRBJ1-5; the D gene is possibly TRBD1 (5 bases). V lost 1 base to trimming and J lost 0 bases, with 7 bases between them. CDR1 LGHDT and CDR2 YNNKEL come from the germline V gene (reference sequence). The CDR3 runs to 15 residues. CDR3 protein: CASSQGQISNQPQHF. CDR3 in DNA: TGTGCCAGCAGCCAAGGACAGATTAGCAATCAGCCCCAGCATTTT.

This clone was counted a few times. The chain combines TRBV6-5 with TRBJ2-7; D is possibly TRBD1 (5 bases). The germline CDR1 and CDR2 sequences are MNHEY and SVGAGI. Between the trimmed V and J ends, which lost 1 base and 5 bases, there was a span of 9 bases. CDR3 size: 13 residues. CDR3 amino acids: CASSYWLGDEQYF. Here the CDR3 DNA reads TGTGCCAGCAGTTACTGGCTAGGGGACGAGCAGTACTTC.

The chain uses TRBV19 and TRBJ1-2; 8 bases fit TRBD1. With 6 bases clipped from V and 5 bases from J, the junction kept 5 bases outside the gene matches. The CDR3 covers 13 residues. In germline, CDR1 is LNHDA, CDR2 SQIVND (reference sequence). For the CDR3, the DNA is TGTGCCAGTAGCCTACAGGGGGGGTATGGCTACACCTTC. Translated: CASSLQGGYGYTF.

The chain is built from TRBV6-5 and TRBJ2-1; D not resolved. V was cut by 3 bases and J by 4 bases, with 16 bases left in between. The CDR3 is 16 residues long. CDR1 and CDR2 (germline): MNHEY, SVGAGI. CDR3 bases: TGTGCCAGCAGTTATAATCCCCCAGGTTCGTACAATGAGCAGTTCTTC. It codes for CASSYNPPGSYNEQFF.

The sample holds one count of this clone. The gene calls are TRBV19 and TRBJ2-7, with TRBD2 as a possible D gene (6 bases). The CDR3 spans 15 residues. Germline assignment: CDR1 LNHDA and CDR2 SQIVND (reference sequence). V was clipped by 5 bases and J by 3 bases, with 17 bases between them. The CDR3 DNA sequence: TGTGCCAGTAGTCGGAGGGTGGAGGCCGGCTACGAGCAGTACTTC. Its translation is CASSRRVEAGYEQYF.

The chain employs TRBV4-3 and TRBJ2-4; 7 nucleotides line up with TRBD2. The CDR3 loop spans 18 amino acids. Germline V gene data show CDR1 as LGHNA and CDR2 as YSLEER. After removal of 1 base from V and 4 bases from J, the junction contained 13 bases not matched to a gene. This chain's CDR3 is CASSQALVGGDRKNIQYF. The CDR3 nucleotides are TGCGCCAGCAGCCAAGCTCTTGTTGGGGGGGATAGGAAAAACATTCAGTACTTC.

The J gene is TRBJ2-3, the V gene TRBV13; TRBD2 is a possible D gene (6 bases). The ends were cut back, 5 bases at V and 3 bases at J, with 21 bases in the middle. This CDR3 comprises 17 residues. Per the germline V gene, CDR1 is PRHDT and CDR2 is FYEKMQ (reference sequence). The CDR3 DNA reads TGTGCCAGCAGCACTTCAGAGGGAGGTATTGAGACAGATACGCAGTATTTT. This encodes CASSTSEGGIETDTQYF.

This clone was seen more than once but under ten times. The rearrangement joins TRBV6-6 to TRBJ2-5; no clear D. The CDR3 runs 12 residues. Per the germline V gene, CDR1 is MNHNY and CDR2 is SVGAGI (reference sequence). Trimming took off 9 bases at V and 0 bases at J, with 8 bases between the two ends. This CDR3 reads CASTRNQETQYF. Written as DNA, the CDR3 is TGTGCCAGTACCAGGAACCAAGAGACCCAGTACTTC.

This chain joins TRBV6-6 and TRBJ1-4; 7 positions agree with TRBD1. There are 16 residues in the CDR3. Looked up from germline, CDR1 is MNHNY and CDR2 is SVGAGI (reference sequence). Trimming removed 2 bases from V and 3 bases from J; junction bases left unmatched: 6. The CDR3 here is CASSYGWGTANEKLFF. The CDR3 DNA reads as TGTGCCAGCAGTTACGGGTGGGGGACAGCTAATGAAAAACTGTTTTTT.

The rearrangement uses TRBV2 and TRBJ1-2; 7 bases fit TRBD1. This CDR3 has 13 residues. Germline CDR1 SNHLY, CDR2 FYNNEI. V lost 5 bases to trimming and J lost 2 bases; unmatched junction nucleotides: 2. This CDR3 is CASSTGANYGYTF. The CDR3 DNA reads TGTGCCAGCAGTACAGGGGCCAACTATGGCTACACCTTC.

The chain combines TRBV6-5 with TRBJ1-1, with D possibly being TRBD1 (6 bases). The length of the CDR3 is 15 residues. The ends were cut back, 8 bases at V and 1 base at J, with 17 bases in the middle. Germline CDR1 is MNHEY and CDR2 is SVGAGI. The DNA of the CDR3 is TGTGCCAGCCGATCTATGGGGACACCGAACACTGAAGCTTTCTTT. It translates to CASRSMGTPNTEAFF.

The chain carries TRBV4-3 and TRBJ2-3; D call uncertain. This CDR3 is 16 amino acids long. Germline V gene sequence: CDR1 LGHNA, CDR2 YSLEER. The V end was cut by 1 base, the J end by 0 bases, with 11 bases between. The CDR3 is CASSQGVGFSTDTQYF. The CDR3 DNA sequence: TGCGCCAGCAGCCAAGGAGTCGGGTTCAGCACAGATACGCAGTATTTT.

This clone was picked up a small number of times. The chain uses TRBV11-3 and TRBJ2-3, with 8 bases identical to TRBD2. Per the germline V gene, CDR1 is SGHNT and CDR2 is YENEEA. Trimming cost V 5 bases and J 1 base; bases outside gene matches: 5. CDR3 size: 15 residues. The CDR3 bases are TGTGCCAGCAGCCCGGGGGGGGGTGGCACAGATACGCAGTATTTT. Translated, it gives CASSPGGGGTDTQYF.

This clone was observed a handful of times. The rearrangement links TRBV6-5 to TRBJ1-2, with D possibly being TRBD1 (5 bases). The germline V gene encodes CDR1 MNHEY and CDR2 SVGAGI. The CDR3 totals 12 residues. V shed 9 bases and J shed 4 bases, with 12 bases lying between them. Here the CDR3 DNA reads TGTGCCAGTCGCCAGGGCGGCTATGGCTACACCTTC. Translation gives CASRQGGYGYTF.

The chain joins TRBV7-9 to TRBJ2-7; TRBD2 aligns across 7 bases. The CDR3 is 14 amino acids. CDR1 and CDR2 from the germline V gene are SEHNR and FQNEAQ (reference sequence). V lost 4 bases to trimming and J lost 4 bases; unmatched junction nucleotides: 7. The CDR3 bases are TGTGCCAGCAGCTCCCGGACTAGTAATTACGAGCAGTACTTC. Translated: CASSSRTSNYEQYF.

The chain couples TRBV11-2 to TRBJ1-1; 10 positions agree with TRBD1. Trimming removed 3 bases from V and 5 bases from J; junction bases left unmatched: 3. Germline CDR1 is SGHAT and CDR2 is FQNNGV. This CDR3 comprises 14 residues. The CDR3 protein is CASSFRQGATEAFF. The CDR3 coding sequence is TGTGCCAGCAGCTTCCGACAGGGGGCTACTGAAGCTTTCTTT.